A selection of T cell receptor beta chains follows, all from one sample in a study of T-cell memory formation after mild COVID-19. In TCRdb, the 5' RACE reads were re-called with MiXCR into one record per CDR3 protein. The sample lists 250,000 to 400,000 distinct CDR3 sequences; roughly 13% were seen once. Material for sequencing was PBMCs or a T cell subset sorted from them (not recorded which). Receptors were obtained from a young man who had mild COVID-19 (a few samples of this study predate the infection). Cell type and time point are not known. Both conserved end residues are part of each CDR3. Fields, in order: V gene, clone size, J gene, D gene, CDR3 DNA, CDR3 protein. The D gene is left open where the match is weak. Clone size is shown for a subset of rows, as once, few, many or a class of expanded clone.

>TRBV20-1|.|TRBJ2-3|.
TGCAGTGCTAGGGCTTTAGGGCGGGGCAGCACAGATACGCAGTATTTT
CSARALGRGSTDTQYF
>TRBV2|few|TRBJ2-3|.
TGTGCCAGCAGTGAACGAATTGAGGGTACGCAGTATTTT
CASSERIEGTQYF
>TRBV30|.|TRBJ1-4|.
TGTGCCTGGAGGCCGGGGATCGGGGAAAAACTGTTTTTT
CAWRPGIGEKLFF
>TRBV28|.|TRBJ1-2|.
TGTGCCAGCAGGGGCGGCTATGGCTACACCTTC
CASRGGYGYTF
>TRBV7-9|.|TRBJ2-2|.
TGTGCCAGCAGCTTTACAACAGGGTACACCGGGGAGCTGTTTTTT
CASSFTTGYTGELFF
>TRBV15|many|TRBJ2-2|.
TGTGCCACCAGCACTCAATTCACCGGGGAGCTGTTTTTT
CATSTQFTGELFF
>TRBV20-1|.|TRBJ2-1|.
TGCAGTGCTCCGAGCCTCAATGAGCAGTTCTTC
CSAPSLNEQFF
>TRBV5-1|.|TRBJ1-1|TRBD1
TGCGCCAGCAGCTCTCAGGGGGCGGCTAACACTGAAGCTTTCTTT
CASSSQGAANTEAFF
>TRBV5-1|.|TRBJ1-6|.
TGCGCCAGCAGCTTTCGGACCGGGGGGAGTGCGACTCCAGGGAATTCACCCCTCCACTTT
CASSFRTGGSATPGNSPLHF
>TRBV12-3/TRBV12-4|.|TRBJ1-1|.
TGTGCCAGCAGTAGACAGCAGAACACTGAAGCTTTCTTT
CASSRQQNTEAFF
>TRBV7-8|few|TRBJ2-2|.
TGTGCCAGCAGCTTAGGGCTGGGGGCCCACACCGGGGAGCTGTTTTTT
CASSLGLGAHTGELFF
>TRBV16|.|TRBJ1-1|TRBD1
TGTGCCAGCAGCTCGTACAGGGGGCGATGGAGACTTGAAGCTTTCTTT
CASSSYRGRWRLEAFF
>TRBV20-1|.|TRBJ1-1|.
TGCAGTGCTAGAGCCCCAGGACACTCGAACACTGAAGCTTTCTTT
CSARAPGHSNTEAFF
>TRBV12-3/TRBV12-4|few|TRBJ1-4|.
TGTGCCAGCAAAGGGGCAGGGATGTTGGAAAAACTGTTTTTT
CASKGAGMLEKLFF
>TRBV25-1|.|TRBJ1-3|.
TGTGCCAGCAGTGTCGGGGACCTCTCTGGAAACACCATATATTTT
CASSVGDLSGNTIYF
>TRBV7-9|.|TRBJ2-3|.
TGTGCCAGCAGCTTGAGCCCCTGGCTGACAGATACGCAGTATTTT
CASSLSPWLTDTQYF
>TRBV19|.|TRBJ2-1|.
TGTGCCAGTAGTGTCACAGGGACCTTGTGGCAGTTCTTC
CASSVTGTLWQFF
>TRBV20-1|.|TRBJ2-1|.
TGCAGTGCTAGAGATCGCGGGGGCTGGAACAATGAGCAGTTCTTC
CSARDRGGWNNEQFF
>TRBV6-1|.|TRBJ2-1|TRBD1
TGTGCCACGGCAGGGGGATACGTTGACAATGAGCAGTTCTTC
CATAGGYVDNEQFF
>TRBV6-2/TRBV6-3|.|TRBJ1-5|.
TGTGCCAGCGGTAATCAGCCCCAGCATTTT
CASGNQPQHF
>TRBV6-5|once|TRBJ2-1|.
TGTGCCAGCAGTTACTCGATGGGGGAGAACAATGAGCAGTTCTTC
CASSYSMGENNEQFF
>TRBV7-2|many|TRBJ1-1|.
TGTGCCAGCAGCCCACAGGGTAGGAGGACTGAAGCTTTCTTT
CASSPQGRRTEAFF
>TRBV5-1|few|TRBJ2-2|TRBD1
TGCGCCAGCAGCTGGGACAGCCAGAACACCGGGGAGCTGTTTTTT
CASSWDSQNTGELFF
>TRBV6-6|many|TRBJ2-7|.
TGTGCCACGGACACGGAAGCTAAGCACGAGCAGTACTTC
CATDTEAKHEQYF
>TRBV6-1|.|TRBJ2-2|.
TGTGCCAGCTTCAAGAAATCCCTTTCGAACACCGGGGAGCTGTTTTTT
CASFKKSLSNTGELFF
>TRBV7-2|.|TRBJ2-3|TRBD1
TGTGCCAGCAGCTTCCCGGGACAGGGGCCAGATACGCAGTATTTT
CASSFPGQGPDTQYF
>TRBV5-1|.|TRBJ2-7|TRBD1
TGCGCCAGCAGACCGGGACAGGGGGCCTACGAGCAGTACTTC
CASRPGQGAYEQYF
>TRBV7-8|many|TRBJ2-1|.
TGTGCCAGCAGCCCCACTCTGACCTATATTTACAATGAGCAGTTCTTC
CASSPTLTYIYNEQFF
>TRBV7-9|.|TRBJ1-6|TRBD1
TGTGCCAGCAGCTTCCGGGACAGGGGCCCCTATAATTCACCCCTCCACTTT
CASSFRDRGPYNSPLHF
>TRBV4-1|few|TRBJ2-5|.
TGCGCCAGCAGCCTCCCTACCGGTGAGACCCAGTACTTC
CASSLPTGETQYF
>TRBV24-1|.|TRBJ2-2|.
TGTGCCACCAGTGACCCAGGGGGGGCCACCACCGGGGAGCTGTTTTTT
CATSDPGGATTGELFF
>TRBV20-1|few|TRBJ2-1|TRBD2
TGCAGTGCTTCGGGGGGGACCCTATACAATGAGCAGTTCTTC
CSASGGTLYNEQFF
>TRBV5-1|.|TRBJ2-2|.
TGCGCCAGCAGCTTGCAGGGATCCACCGGGGAGCTGTTTTTT
CASSLQGSTGELFF
>TRBV5-1|.|TRBJ1-6|.
TGCGCCAGCAGCTTCTTAGACCGGGATTCACCCCTCCACTTT
CASSFLDRDSPLHF
>TRBV27|many|TRBJ1-2|.
TGTGCCAGCAGTCCACAGGGCTCGGGCTATGGCTACACCTTC
CASSPQGSGYGYTF
>TRBV7-9|.|TRBJ2-7|.
TGTGCCAGCAGCCCCAAGTGGAGCTACGAGCAGTACTTC
CASSPKWSYEQYF
>TRBV21-1|few|TRBJ2-1|.
TGTGCCAGCAGCGGACAGGGGTTGGGGAATGAGCAGTTCTTC
CASSGQGLGNEQFF
>TRBV20-1|.|TRBJ1-5|.
TGCAGTGCTAGAGAGGCCCCGGCTGGCAATCAGCCCCAGCATTTT
CSAREAPAGNQPQHF
>TRBV27|many|TRBJ2-5|.
TGTGCCAGCAGTTTGAGGCATGAAGAGACCCAGTACTTC
CASSLRHEETQYF
>TRBV5-1|many|TRBJ2-1|.
TGCGCCAGCAGCTTGGGGGAGTCGGCCCGCTACAATGAGCAGTTCTTC
CASSLGESARYNEQFF
>TRBV6-5|once|TRBJ2-5|TRBD2
TGTGCCAGCAGTTACTCGAAGCTAGCGGGGGCCGGGACCCAGTACTTC
CASSYSKLAGAGTQYF
>TRBV29-1|.|TRBJ2-7|.
TGCAGCGTTCAGGGCCCCCTCTCCTACGAGCAGTACTTC
CSVQGPLSYEQYF
>TRBV6-2/TRBV6-3|.|TRBJ2-1|TRBD1
TGTGCCAGCAGATCGGACAGGGCTCCCTACAATGAGCAGTTCTTC
CASRSDRAPYNEQFF
>TRBV5-1|.|TRBJ2-3|TRBD1
TGCGCCAGCAGGCCTCTCCCGCAGGGGGCTACAGATACGCAGTATTTT
CASRPLPQGATDTQYF
>TRBV29-1|many|TRBJ1-2|TRBD1
TGCAGCGTTGGGACAGGGAACTATGGCTACACCTTC
CSVGTGNYGYTF
>TRBV12-3/TRBV12-4|.|TRBJ2-5|.
TGTGCCAGCAGTCCGGTGGTGGGTGAAGAGACCCAGTACTTC
CASSPVVGEETQYF
>TRBV7-2|.|TRBJ2-1|.
TGTGCCAGCAGCTCCTACGGGGGTGGAGGTGAGCAGTTCTTC
CASSSYGGGGEQFF
>TRBV4-2|many|TRBJ1-5|TRBD1
TGTGCCAGCAGCCAACTCGATCAGGGGACAGGGGGTGACCCCCAGCATTTT
CASSQLDQGTGGDPQHF
>TRBV7-6|.|TRBJ2-7|.
TGTGCCAGCAGCCTGGGCCCCCCCAACGAGCAGTACTTC
CASSLGPPNEQYF
>TRBV7-8|.|TRBJ2-4|.
TGTGCCAGCAGCTTAGCTGGGGGTGGCGGCAAAAACATTCAGTACTTC
CASSLAGGGGKNIQYF
>TRBV2|.|TRBJ1-5|.
TGTGCCAGCCAGCAGGGCGGCGGCAATCAGCCCCAGCATTTT
CASQQGGGNQPQHF
>TRBV3-1|few|TRBJ1-2|TRBD1
TGTGCCAGCGGAGGACAGGGGTTTGGCTACACCTTC
CASGGQGFGYTF
>TRBV19|.|TRBJ2-2|.
TGTGCCAGTATCTCAGGGTCACTGAACACCGGGGAGCTGTTTTTT
CASISGSLNTGELFF